Listed here are 4 T cell receptor beta chains from one sample, sequenced in a study of T cells in Graves' hyperthyroidism and ophthalmopathy. TCR beta CDR3 regions were amplified from RNA transcripts. The primer set for the first-round RT-PCR of the TCR CDR3 was HTBI. TCRdb processed the multiplex PCR reads anew with MiXCR; each CDR3 protein has one entry. This sample yields 250,000 to 300,000 distinct CDR3 sequences, of which 15% to 20% are seen a single time; under 40% belongs to the top ten. The sequencing sample was made of blood. Source of these receptors: a man in his fifties with Graves' ophthalmopathy.

This clonotype occurred many times. The V and J genes are TRBV7-9 and TRBJ2-7; D is unresolved. This CDR3 spans 14 amino acids. Germline CDR1 is SEHNR and CDR2 is FQNEAQ (reference sequence). V was shortened by 2 bases and J by 4 bases, with 12 bases between the two germline ends. In nucleotides, the CDR3 is TGTGCCAGCAGCTTACCCTACAAGGAATACGAGCAGTACTTC. It is translated as CASSLPYKEYEQYF.

Only a few counts were recorded for this clonotype. The rearrangement uses TRBV29-1 and TRBJ2-1, with no clear D. The V and J ends lost 7 bases and 7 bases respectively, with 23 bases between them. The germline V gene encodes CDR1 SQVTM and CDR2 ANQGSEA. The CDR3 is 15 residues long. The CDR3 sequence: CSARTLVLRGNEQFF. The CDR3 DNA reads as TGCAGCGCTCGGACGCTCGTATTACGAGGAAATGAGCAGTTCTTC.

This clonotype occurred a few times. The chain couples TRBV28 to TRBJ2-7, with D possibly being TRBD2 (7 bases). There are 19 residues in the CDR3. Germline assignment: CDR1 MDHEN and CDR2 SYDVKM. The V gene lost 3 bases and the J gene lost 1 base, with 25 bases spanning the gap. CDR3 sequence (DNA): TGTGCCAGCAGTTTTGCGGGACTTGGGGGGGCGCACGGTTCCTACGAGCAGTACTTC. This codes for CASSFAGLGGAHGSYEQYF.

This clonotype was seen repeatedly, ten times or more. This CDR3 is CASSLYTGNDEQFF. Here the CDR3 DNA reads TGTGCCAGCAGTTTATACACAGGGAACGATGAGCAGTTCTTC. J is TRBJ2-1 and V is TRBV28, with D perhaps TRBD1 (6 bases). CDR1 MDHEN and CDR2 SYDVKM come from the germline V gene. There are 14 residues in the CDR3. The V end lost 1 base, the J end lost 8 bases, and 12 bases lay between the germline ends.